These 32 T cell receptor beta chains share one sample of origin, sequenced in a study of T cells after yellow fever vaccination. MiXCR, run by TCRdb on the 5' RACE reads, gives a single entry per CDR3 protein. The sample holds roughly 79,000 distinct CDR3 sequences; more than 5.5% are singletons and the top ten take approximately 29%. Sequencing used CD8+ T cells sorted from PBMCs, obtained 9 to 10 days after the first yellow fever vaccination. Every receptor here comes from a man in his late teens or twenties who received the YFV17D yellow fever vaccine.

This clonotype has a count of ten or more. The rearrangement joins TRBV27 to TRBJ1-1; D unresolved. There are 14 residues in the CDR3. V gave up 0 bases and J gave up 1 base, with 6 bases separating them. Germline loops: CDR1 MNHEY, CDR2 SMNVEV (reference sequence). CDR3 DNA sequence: TGTGCCAGCAGTTTATCGACGGGGAACACTGAAGCTTTCTTT. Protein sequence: CASSLSTGNTEAFF.

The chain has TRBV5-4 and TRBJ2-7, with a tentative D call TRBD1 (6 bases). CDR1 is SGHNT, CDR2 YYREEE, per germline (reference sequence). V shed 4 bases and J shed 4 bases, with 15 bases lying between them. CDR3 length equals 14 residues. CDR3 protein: CASSLGTGIYEQYF. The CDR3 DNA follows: TGTGCCAGCAGCCTGGGTACAGGGATATACGAGCAGTACTTC.

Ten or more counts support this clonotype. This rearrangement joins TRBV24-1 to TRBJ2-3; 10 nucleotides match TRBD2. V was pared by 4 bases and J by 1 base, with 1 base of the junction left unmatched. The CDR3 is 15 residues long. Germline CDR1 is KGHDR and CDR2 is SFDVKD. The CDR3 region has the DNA TGTGCCACCAGTGAGGGGACTAGCGGCACAGATACGCAGTATTTT. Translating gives CATSEGTSGTDTQYF.

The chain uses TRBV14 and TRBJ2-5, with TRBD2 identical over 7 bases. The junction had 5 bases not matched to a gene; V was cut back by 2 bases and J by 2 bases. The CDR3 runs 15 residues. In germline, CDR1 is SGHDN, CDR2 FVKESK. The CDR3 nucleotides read TGTGCCAGCAGCCAAATTTTGCGGGAGCAAGAGACCCAGTACTTC. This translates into CASSQILREQETQYF.

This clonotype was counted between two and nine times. The CDR3 reads CASSFRTEAFF. DNA for the CDR3: TGTGCCAGCAGTTTTAGGACTGAAGCTTTCTTT. The chain links TRBV12-3 or TRBV12-4 to TRBJ1-1, with no clear D. The CDR3 is made up of 11 amino acids. V was shortened by 3 bases and J by 5 bases, with 4 bases between the two germline ends.

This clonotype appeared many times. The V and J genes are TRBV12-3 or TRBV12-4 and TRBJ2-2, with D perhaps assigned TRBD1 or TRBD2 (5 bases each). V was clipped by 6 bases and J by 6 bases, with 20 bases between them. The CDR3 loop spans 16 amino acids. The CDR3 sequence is CASRGDTSPRAGELFF. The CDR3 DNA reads TGTGCCAGCAGGGGGGATACAAGTCCGAGGGCCGGGGAGCTGTTTTTT.

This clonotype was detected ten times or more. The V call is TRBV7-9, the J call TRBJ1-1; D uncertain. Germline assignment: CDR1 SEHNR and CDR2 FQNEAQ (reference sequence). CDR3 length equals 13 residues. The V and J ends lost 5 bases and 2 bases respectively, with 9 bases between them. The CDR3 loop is CASSPGPNTEAFF. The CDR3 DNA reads TGTGCCAGCAGCCCCGGGCCAAACACTGAAGCTTTCTTT.

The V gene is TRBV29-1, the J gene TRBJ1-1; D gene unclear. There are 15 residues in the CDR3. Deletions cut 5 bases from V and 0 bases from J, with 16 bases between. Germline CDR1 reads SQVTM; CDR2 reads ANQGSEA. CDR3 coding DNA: TGCAGCGTTTCCTTGGCCTGGGCCTTGAACACTGAAGCTTTCTTT. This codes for CSVSLAWALNTEAFF. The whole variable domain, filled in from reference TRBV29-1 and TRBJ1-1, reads SAVISQKPSRDICQRGTSLTIQCQVDSQVTMMFWYRQQPGQSLTLIATANQGSEATYESGFVIDKFPISRPNLTFSTLTVSNMSPEDSSIYLCSVSLAWALNTEAFFGQGTRLTVV.

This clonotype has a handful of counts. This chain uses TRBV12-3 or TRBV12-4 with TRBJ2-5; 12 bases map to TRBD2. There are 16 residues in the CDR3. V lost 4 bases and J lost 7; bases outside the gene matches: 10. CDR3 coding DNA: TGTGCCAGCAGTTCAGAGACTAGCGGGGGCCCTGGGACCCAGTACTTC. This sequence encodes CASSSETSGGPGTQYF.

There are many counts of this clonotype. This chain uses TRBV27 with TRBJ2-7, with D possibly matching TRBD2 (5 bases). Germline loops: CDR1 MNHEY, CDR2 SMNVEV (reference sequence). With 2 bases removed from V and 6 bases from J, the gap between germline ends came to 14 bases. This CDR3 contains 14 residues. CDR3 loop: CASSLRGSLLEQYF. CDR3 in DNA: TGTGCCAGCAGTTTAAGAGGGTCCCTCCTCGAGCAGTACTTC.

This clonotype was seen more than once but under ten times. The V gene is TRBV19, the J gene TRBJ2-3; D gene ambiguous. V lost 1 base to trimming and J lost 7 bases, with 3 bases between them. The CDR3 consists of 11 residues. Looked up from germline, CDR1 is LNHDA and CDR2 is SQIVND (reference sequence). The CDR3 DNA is TGTGCCAGTAGTATAGGGTATACGCAGTATTTT. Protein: CASSIGYTQYF.

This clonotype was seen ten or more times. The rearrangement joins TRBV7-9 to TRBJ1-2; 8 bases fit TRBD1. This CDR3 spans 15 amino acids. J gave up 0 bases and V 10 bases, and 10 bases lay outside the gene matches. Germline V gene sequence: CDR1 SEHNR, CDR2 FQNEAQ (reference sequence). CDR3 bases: TGTGCCACGGACAGGGAGGGACCAGCTAACTATGGCTACACCTTC. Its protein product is CATDREGPANYGYTF.

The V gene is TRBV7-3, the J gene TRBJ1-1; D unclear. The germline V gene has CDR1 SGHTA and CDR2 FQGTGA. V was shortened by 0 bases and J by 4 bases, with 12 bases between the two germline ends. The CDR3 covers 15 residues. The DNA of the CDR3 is TGTGCCAGCAGCTTAACACGGTCCCCCAGCACTGAAGCTTTCTTT. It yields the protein CASSLTRSPSTEAFF.

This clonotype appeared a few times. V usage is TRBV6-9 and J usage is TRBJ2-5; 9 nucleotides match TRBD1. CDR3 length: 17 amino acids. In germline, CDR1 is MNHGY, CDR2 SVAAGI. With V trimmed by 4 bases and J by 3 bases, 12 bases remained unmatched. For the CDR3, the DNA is TGTGCCAGCAGTTCGGTGCTCCAGACAGGGGGGAAAGAGACCCAGTACTTC. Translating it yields CASSSVLQTGGKETQYF.

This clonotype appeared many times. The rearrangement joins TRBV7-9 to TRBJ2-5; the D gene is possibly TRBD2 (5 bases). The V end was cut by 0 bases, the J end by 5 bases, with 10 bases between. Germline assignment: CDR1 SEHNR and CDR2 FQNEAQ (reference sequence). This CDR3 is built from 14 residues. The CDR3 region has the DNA TGTGCCAGCAGCTTAGCGCTGAGGGCCGAGACCCAGTACTTC. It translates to CASSLALRAETQYF.

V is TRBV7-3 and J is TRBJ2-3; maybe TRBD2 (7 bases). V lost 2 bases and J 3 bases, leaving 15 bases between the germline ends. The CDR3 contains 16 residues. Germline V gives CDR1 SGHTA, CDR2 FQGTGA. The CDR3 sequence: CASSLPGGGLTDTQYF. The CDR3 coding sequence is TGTGCCAGCAGCTTACCCGGCGGGGGCTTAACAGATACGCAGTATTTT.

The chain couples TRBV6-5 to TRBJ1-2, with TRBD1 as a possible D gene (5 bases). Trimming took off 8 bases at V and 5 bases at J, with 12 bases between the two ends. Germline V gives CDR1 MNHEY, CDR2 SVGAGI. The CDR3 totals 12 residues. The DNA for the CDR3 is TGTGCCAGCTGGAGGGGACTATATGGCTACACCTTC. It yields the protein CASWRGLYGYTF.

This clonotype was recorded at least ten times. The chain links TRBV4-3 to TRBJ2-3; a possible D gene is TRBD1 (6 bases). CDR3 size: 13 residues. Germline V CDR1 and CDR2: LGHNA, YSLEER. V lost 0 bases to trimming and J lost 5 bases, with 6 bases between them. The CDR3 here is CASSQEGGDTQYF. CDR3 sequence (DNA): TGCGCCAGCAGCCAAGAAGGGGGAGATACGCAGTATTTT.

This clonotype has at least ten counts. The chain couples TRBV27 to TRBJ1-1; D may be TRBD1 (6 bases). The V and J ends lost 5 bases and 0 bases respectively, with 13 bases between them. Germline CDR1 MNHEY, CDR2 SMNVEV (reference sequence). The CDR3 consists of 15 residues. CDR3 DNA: TGTGCCAGCAGTGACGGACAGTACATGAACACTGAAGCTTTCTTT. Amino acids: CASSDGQYMNTEAFF.

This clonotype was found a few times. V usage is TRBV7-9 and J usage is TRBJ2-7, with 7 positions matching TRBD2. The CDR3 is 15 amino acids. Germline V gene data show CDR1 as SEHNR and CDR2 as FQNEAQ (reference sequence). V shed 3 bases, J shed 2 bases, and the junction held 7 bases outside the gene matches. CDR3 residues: CASSFGAGDPYEQYF. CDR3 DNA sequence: TGTGCCAGCAGCTTCGGTGCGGGGGATCCCTACGAGCAGTACTTC.

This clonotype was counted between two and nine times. DNA of the CDR3: TGTGCCAGCAGCTCTAGCAGAAACACAGATACGCAGTATTTT. Its translation: CASSSSRNTDTQYF. The chain couples TRBV7-9 to TRBJ2-3; D is possibly TRBD2 (5 bases). The length of the CDR3 is 14 residues. Germline V gene data show CDR1 as SEHNR and CDR2 as FQNEAQ (reference sequence). V lost 4 bases and J 2 bases, leaving 10 bases between the germline ends.

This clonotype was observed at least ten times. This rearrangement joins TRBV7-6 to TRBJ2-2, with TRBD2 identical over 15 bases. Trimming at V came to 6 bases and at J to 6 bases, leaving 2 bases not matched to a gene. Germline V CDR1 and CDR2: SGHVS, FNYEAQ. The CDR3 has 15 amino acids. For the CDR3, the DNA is TGTGCCAGCAGTCGGACTAGCGGGGGGGCCGGGGAGCTGTTTTTT. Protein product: CASSRTSGGAGELFF.

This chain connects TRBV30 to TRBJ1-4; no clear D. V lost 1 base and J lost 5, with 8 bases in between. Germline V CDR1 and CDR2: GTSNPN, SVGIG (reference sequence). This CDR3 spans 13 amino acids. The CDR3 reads CAWSGAENEKLFF. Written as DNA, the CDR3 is TGTGCCTGGAGTGGGGCAGAGAATGAAAAACTGTTTTTT.

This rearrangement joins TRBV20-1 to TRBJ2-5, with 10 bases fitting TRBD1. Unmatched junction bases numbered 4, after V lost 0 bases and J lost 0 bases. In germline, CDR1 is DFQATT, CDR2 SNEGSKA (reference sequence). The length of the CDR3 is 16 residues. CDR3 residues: CSARDPGTGDQETQYF. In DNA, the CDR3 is TGCAGTGCTAGAGATCCCGGGACAGGGGACCAAGAGACCCAGTACTTC.

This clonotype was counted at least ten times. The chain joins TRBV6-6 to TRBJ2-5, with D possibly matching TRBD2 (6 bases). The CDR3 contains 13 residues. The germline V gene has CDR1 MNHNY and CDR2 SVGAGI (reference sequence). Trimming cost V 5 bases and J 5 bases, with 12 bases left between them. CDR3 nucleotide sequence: TGTGCCAGCAGTCACGGGGGTGCGGAGACCCAGTACTTC. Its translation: CASSHGGAETQYF.

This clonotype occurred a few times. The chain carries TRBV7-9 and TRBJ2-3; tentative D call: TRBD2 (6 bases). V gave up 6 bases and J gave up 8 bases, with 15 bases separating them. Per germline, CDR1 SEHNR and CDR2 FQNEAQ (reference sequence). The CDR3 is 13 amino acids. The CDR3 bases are TGTGCCAGCAGTTCGAGACTAGACGTTACGCAGTATTTT. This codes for CASSSRLDVTQYF.

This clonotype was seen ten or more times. The CDR3 DNA reads TGTGCCAGCAGCCAGGACCTCAGCTCACCCCTCCACTTT. The encoded protein is CASSQDLSSPLHF. The chain recombines TRBV4-2 with TRBJ1-6; no definite D call. This CDR3 region has 13 residues. V was shortened by 3 bases and J by 10 bases, with 10 bases between the two germline ends. From germline, CDR1 is LGHNA and CDR2 YNFKEQ.

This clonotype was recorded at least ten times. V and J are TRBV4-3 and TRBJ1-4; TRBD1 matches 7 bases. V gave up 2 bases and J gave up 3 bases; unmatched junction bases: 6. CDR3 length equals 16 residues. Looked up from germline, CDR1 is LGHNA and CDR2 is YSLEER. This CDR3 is CASSQNDRAANEKLFF. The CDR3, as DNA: TGCGCCAGCAGCCAAAATGACAGGGCGGCTAATGAAAAACTGTTTTTT.

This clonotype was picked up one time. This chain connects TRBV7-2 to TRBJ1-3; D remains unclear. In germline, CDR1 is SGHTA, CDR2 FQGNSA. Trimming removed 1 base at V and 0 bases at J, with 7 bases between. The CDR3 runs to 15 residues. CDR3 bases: TGTGCCAGCAGCTTAGGGAGGAGCTCTGGAAACACCATATATTTT. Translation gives CASSLGRSSGNTIYF. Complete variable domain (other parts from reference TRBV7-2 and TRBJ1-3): GAGVSQSPSNKVTEKGKDVELRCDPISGHTALYWYRQSLGQGLEFLIYFQGNSAPDKSGLPSDRFSAERTGGSVSTLTIQRTQQEDSAVYLCASSLGRSSGNTIYFGEGSWLTVV.

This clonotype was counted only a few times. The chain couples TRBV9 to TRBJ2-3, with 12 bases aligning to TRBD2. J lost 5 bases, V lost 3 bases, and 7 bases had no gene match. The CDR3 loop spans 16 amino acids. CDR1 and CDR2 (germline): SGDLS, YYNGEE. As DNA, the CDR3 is TGTGCCAGCAGCGGTACCGGGACTAGCGGGCTAGATACGCAGTATTTT. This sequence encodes CASSGTGTSGLDTQYF.

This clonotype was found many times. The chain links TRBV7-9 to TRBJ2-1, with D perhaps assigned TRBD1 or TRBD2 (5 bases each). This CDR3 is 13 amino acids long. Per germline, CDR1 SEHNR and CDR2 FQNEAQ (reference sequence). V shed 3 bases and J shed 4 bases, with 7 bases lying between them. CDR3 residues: CASSFGGYNEQFF. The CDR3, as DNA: TGTGCCAGCAGCTTTGGGGGATACAATGAGCAGTTCTTC. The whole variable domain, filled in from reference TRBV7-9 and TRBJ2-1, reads DTGVSQNPRHKITKRGQNVTFRCDPISEHNRLYWYRQTLGQGPEFLTYFQNEAQLEKSRLLSDRFSAERPKGSFSTLEIQRTEQGDSAMYLCASSFGGYNEQFFGPGTRLTVL.

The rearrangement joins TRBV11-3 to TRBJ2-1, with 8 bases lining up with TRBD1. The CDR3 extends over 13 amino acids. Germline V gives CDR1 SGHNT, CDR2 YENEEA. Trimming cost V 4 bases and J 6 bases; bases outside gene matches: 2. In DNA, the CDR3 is TGTGCCAGCAGCTCGACAGGGGTCAATGAGCAGTTCTTC. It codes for CASSSTGVNEQFF.